This TCR beta chain came from a study of blood T cell repertoires in COVID-19. Whole-study context: Samples taken during acute and convalescent COVID-19 were collected in the United States, Italy and Spain. T cells, B-cell-depleted T cells, or PBMCs provided the cDNA or gDNA that served as material.

Source study methods: Amplification of reference gene primers was used by the study to estimate nucleated cell counts. TCRdb's copy holds only in-frame clones and misses some; the assay was immunoSEQ multiplex PCR. That table is the source of V, J and clone size, and D and trimming were worked out from the DNA. The sample shows 30,000 to 45,000 clones, approximately 93% of them seen only once. The length of the CDR3 is 13 residues. V was trimmed by 4 bases and J by 4 bases, leaving 11 bases between them. Germline assignment: CDR1 SGHNT and CDR2 YYREEE (reference sequence). The TCR originated in a man aged 50-59 years with active COVID-19. The sequenced sample consisted of peripheral blood. The V and J genes are TRBV5-4 and TRBJ2-5; perhaps TRBD1 as D (6 bases). The CDR3 here is CASSPRGTETQYF. The CDR3 DNA reads TGTGCCAGCAGCCCCAGGGGTACAGAGACCCAGTACTTC.